These T cell receptor beta chains were read from a single sample in a study of T cell repertoires in cytomegalovirus infection. TCRdb re-analysed the reads in MiXCR, keeping a single row per CDR3 protein. The data show roughly 230,000 distinct CDR3 sequences, roughly 6.5% seen once. The sequenced sample was PBMCs. Receptors were obtained from a human donor in good health (CMV status not recorded). Some clones in this sample may be carry-over from other donors' samples. CDR3s leave out the opening cysteine and the closing phenylalanine or tryptophan.

J,V,CDR3
TRBJ2-7,TRBV28,ASSDPPDSHTI
TRBJ1-2,TRBV7-9,ASSLPFDNYGYT
TRBJ1-6,TRBV7-2,ASSLRGELAPLH
TRBJ1-2,TRBV7-2,ASSPDLPGKYGYT
TRBJ1-2,TRBV20-1,SARDPPVFSYGYT
TRBJ1-1,TRBV7-2,ASSSSSTGTGAF
TRBJ2-7,TRBV6-2/TRBV6-3,ASSDPLDRESLYEQY
TRBJ1-2,TRBV12-3/TRBV12-4,ASSGEGQGRGYGYT
TRBJ1-4,TRBV7-6,ASSLVQDEKLF
TRBJ1-5,TRBV5-1,ASRRTGDSGQPQH
TRBJ2-3,TRBV10-3,AISESGGSPDTQY
TRBJ2-3,TRBV6-2/TRBV6-3,ASSRGAGDSTDTQY
TRBJ1-4,TRBV4-1,ASKMLSGEKLF
TRBJ1-2,TRBV7-8,ASSPGQGAKGYGYT
TRBJ2-2,TRBV6-5,ASTLRGDTGELF
TRBJ1-1,TRBV19,ASRMPSDRGEAF
TRBJ1-1,TRBV7-9,ASSPPGGAPRWDEAF
TRBJ2-1,TRBV19,ASRAMDTSYNEQF
TRBJ1-1,TRBV11-3,ASSADGNTEAF
TRBJ2-5,TRBV24-1,ATSDLGAGGETQY
TRBJ2-3,TRBV2,ASIRDSTDTQY
TRBJ1-4,TRBV2,ASRGTGGAEKLF
TRBJ2-2,TRBV7-2,ASSFKGVQGASPGELF
TRBJ1-1,TRBV6-6,ASSDRNTEAF
TRBJ1-6,TRBV10-3,AISVTGDSSPLH
TRBJ2-1,TRBV25-1,ASSEGTAGPQGDEQF
TRBJ2-1,TRBV27,ASSPSDRDEQF
TRBJ1-6,TRBV20-1,SARGGGSGNSPLH
TRBJ2-7,TRBV29-1,SVRQGVEQY
TRBJ2-1,TRBV7-2,ASSLGHRYNEQF
TRBJ2-3,TRBV4-3,ASSQDVQDTQY
TRBJ1-1,TRBV6-2/TRBV6-3,ATSGRMNTEAF
TRBJ1-3,TRBV7-9,ASSLGNRGSGNTIY
TRBJ2-2,TRBV7-2,ASSLAPTGELF
TRBJ2-3,TRBV5-5,ASSSTWTSGGTDTQY
TRBJ2-5,TRBV20-1,SAPGNRQPTTETQY
TRBJ2-1,TRBV5-1,ASSFGNNEQF
TRBJ2-5,TRBV6-1,ASSGTSGFQETQY
TRBJ2-2,TRBV3-1,ASSQGTTNTGELF
TRBJ2-2,TRBV7-8,ASSFSGVGTGELF
TRBJ2-7,TRBV7-2,ASSPTGQGDEQY
TRBJ2-4,TRBV7-2,ASSQQGGIQY
TRBJ1-4,TRBV20-1,SARARDSPNEKLF
TRBJ2-2,TRBV3-1,ASSRTTAGGLNTGELF
TRBJ1-1,TRBV6-2/TRBV6-3,ASSYGQGPMNTEAF
TRBJ2-3,TRBV5-6,ASNRERGLTDTQY